This section outlines one TCR beta chain sequence together with its context. Its antigen is not known. Researchers tagged individual cDNA molecules with unique molecular identifiers. One entry per CDR3 protein results from TCRdb running MiXCR on the 5' RACE reads. This table holds under 90,000 distinct CDR3 sequences, around 15% found once. The CDR3 loop spans 15 amino acids. Germline CDR1 reads MNHNY; CDR2 reads SVGAGI (reference sequence). Trimming pared 7 bases from V and 0 bases from J, leaving 13 bases between. The data originate from a study of early T cells in non-severe SARS-CoV-2 infection. Study-level information: Unsorted whole blood bulk RNA was sequenced, with unpaired chains.

General study results and limits: In VDJdb matching, anti-spike CD8 responses were favored while private and CD4 specificities went missing.

This clonotype was sampled from an adult who was a healthcare worker with PCR-confirmed SARS-CoV-2 infection or an uninfected control (not recorded which). The material sequenced was whole blood. The genes are TRBV6-6 and TRBJ1-3; the D is unclear. The CDR3 sequence is CASTPDRLSGNTIYF. CDR3 sequence (DNA): TGTGCCAGCACCCCGGACCGTCTCTCTGGAAACACCATATATTTT.